Given below is one TCR beta chain in context. Its antigen is unknown. Time point indicated: blood 4 weeks post-SBRT, at nephrectomy. As for treatment: 15 Gy SBRT to primary tumor, nephrectomy 4 weeks later. The sample comes from a study of radiation and T cells in renal cell carcinoma. General study points: In blood, top tumor clones expanded by 2 weeks, shrinking by 4.

Deletions cut 7 bases from V and 2 bases from J, with 8 bases between. The CDR3 has 12 amino acids. CDR1 and CDR2 (germline): MNHNY, SVGAGI (reference sequence). Sequencing used immunoSEQ multiplex PCR; TCRdb keeps in-frame clones, though not all of them. The table includes around 81,000 clones, around four fifths detected once. The chain recombines TRBV6-6 with TRBJ1-1; D remains ambiguous. The sample here was blood, taken from a patient whose treatment included radiotherapy and nephrectomy. This TCR came from a middle-aged man with renal cell carcinoma. CDR3 nucleotides: TGTGCCAGCACCGGGCCAAACACTGAAGCTTTCTTT. Translation gives CASTGPNTEAFF.